Reported below is one T cell receptor beta chain. Its antigen is unknown. These data are taken from a study of cytomegalovirus exposure and HLA in healthy donors (dated by TCRdb to the late 2010s). General notes on the study: In an earlier analysis of approximately 500 of the donors, around 300 Gb of sequence data and about 110 million unique TCR beta sequences from about 179 million T cells were reported. Approximately 300 gigabases of sequencing data and roughly 90 million unique TCR sequences were included in an early release covering under 650 HLA-typed donors. The genetic ancestry cluster associated with self-reported Caucasian donors included around four fifths of the 398 genotyped donors. The aim of the study was to test whether cataloging public T cell receptors could identify signatures of past pathogen exposure. The study used immunosequencing to profile the T cell repertoires of 666 subjects and linked those repertoires to cytomegalovirus serostatus. Along with the approximately 700-subject first cohort, a separate validation cohort of over a hundred different subjects was used. High-throughput TCR immunosequencing, statistical association of individual TCRs with disease status, and machine learning were combined to predict cytomegalovirus infection status. A later analysis re-examined previously published TCR beta repertoires from just over 650 donors and added high-resolution HLA genotyping to investigate patterns of TCR occurrence. Rather than using new phenotypic data, the later analysis identified candidate immune exposures from TCR beta sequences and from how often those sequences occurred across donors. An earlier analysis of roughly 580 of the donors used high-throughput TCR beta sequencing to judge whether each TCR beta V gene segment behaved as functional or pseudogenic. Donor age, sex, ethnicity and CMV serostatus were compiled alongside the repertoire data. A later genetic analysis took genome-wide SNP genotypes for about 60% of the roughly 670 donors and used that subset as a discovery cohort. All discovery cohort repertoires had been generated on a single sequencing platform. Class I and class II HLA loci were covered by the typing at four-digit resolution. The number of donors typed differed by locus, with roughly 620-630 for A, B, C, DRB1 and DQB1, more than 500 for DQA1, about 610 for DPA1, and some 450 for DPB1. Roughly 5 DR-DQ haplotypes were handled as single units for association and clustering, since linkage in the cohort was strong. Across some 400 genotyped donors of the cohort, an average of 235,054 unique TCR beta nucleotide sequences per donor were sequenced, and about a sixth of those sequences were non-productive. Broader findings and caveats from the paper: Some IMGT-functional V segments, including TRBV6-2 and TRBV6-3, could not be distinguished by the 87-base-pair reads and were therefore excluded. A further reported finding was that TCR beta sequences accurately predicted the HLA-A and HLA-B alleles for most subjects in the first cohort. Several of the top co-occurrence clusters appeared to be linked to parvovirus B19, influenza, CMV and Epstein-Barr virus, according to a later analysis. In a later analysis, TCR association rates were found to vary across HLA loci, with the most associated TCRs seen for DRB1 alleles and the fewest for HLA-C alleles. The classifier was reported to diagnose cytomegalovirus status with high specificity and sensitivity in both the original cohort and the validation cohort. Immune exposure information for the cohort was limited to CMV serostatus. HLA typing was unavailable for some donors at each locus, so association tests used only the typed subset. In the study, around 150 TCR beta chains were listed as associated with cytomegalovirus. A later analysis found that HLA-associated TCR beta chains were more clonally expanded and had lower generation probabilities than equally common non-associated chains. In a later genetic analysis, a missense DCLRE1C variant was associated with V-gene and J-gene trimming of TCR beta chains, and the association was replicated in an independent cohort. At a false discovery rate of 0.05, a later analysis linked 15,000 to 20,000 TCR beta sequences to specific HLA alleles. The cohort was sequenced for TCR beta chains only, and without alpha or paired-chain data the features that could be detected were limited. A later genetic analysis reported fewer N-insertions in productive TCRs among donors in an Asian-associated ancestry cluster than the roughly 650-donor mean. The presence/absence analyses assumed that sequencing depth was roughly uniform across donors, and that assumption may not be true. Most TCR sequences were seen in very few donors, while some public TCRs were found in many individuals. Linkage disequilibrium might explain the correlated functional status among segregating V segments, but an unknown experimental factor could not be ruled out. Because counts were too low, about 18 rarely observed V segments, including chromosome 9 orphons, were excluded from the earlier analysis of 587 of the donors. When HLA alleles, especially DR and DQ, strongly co-occurred, TCR associations were difficult to assign to individual alleles. The sequencing pipeline was judged likely to have produced a cluster of highly shared sequence variants as a technical artifact. The authors suggested that the approach could potentially be extended to other disease states and immunological phenotypes. A later analysis found that most CMV-associated TCR beta chains appeared HLA-restricted, with HLA associations seemingly driven largely by CMV exposure. In an earlier analysis of 587 of the donors, most TCR beta V segments appeared in productive rearrangements about 90% or about 30% of the time, broadly matching IMGT annotations. In vitro tests confirmed that three of the cytomegalovirus-associated TCR beta chains recognize cytomegalovirus antigens.

Library construction relied on the immunoSEQ multiplex PCR assay. A mixture of 60 forward primers for TCR Vbeta segments and 13 reverse primers for TCR Jbeta segments was used in the multiplex PCR. Amplification of the CDR3 region of rearranged TCR beta genes was performed with a multiplex PCR assay on genomic DNA. The amplified TCR beta libraries were sequenced on the Illumina HiSeq System as 87-base-pair reads. For the original study's pipeline: Across the roughly 640 repertoires, a later analysis counted 80 million or so unique TCR beta chains, roughly 11 million of which were shared by at least two donors. Raw reads were error-corrected and collapsed into unique sequences with a nearest-neighbor algorithm that merged closely related sequences to remove PCR and sequencing errors. V, D and J gene segments were assigned by aligning CDR3 sequences to IMGT reference sequences. For a sequence to be retained, at least a six-nucleotide match to both a V gene segment and a J gene segment was required. Rearrangements were called productive when the CDR3 lacked stop codons and stayed in frame with V and J; all others were non-productive. Following IMGT convention, CDR3 was defined as the stretch from the second conserved V-encoded cysteine up to the conserved J-encoded phenylalanine. The earlier analysis of about 610 of the donors excluded any sequence lacking an unambiguous match to a single V gene segment. An earlier analysis of under 750 of the donors called V segments functional above 56.7% productive rearrangements and segregating when the between-donor standard deviation exceeded 5%. A statistical classification framework was built for diagnosing cytomegalovirus status from the catalog of TCR beta chain sequences. In a later analysis, V and J genes were assigned by comparing TCR nucleotide sequences against IMGT/GENE-DB human TR gene sequences. Using the TCRdist pipeline, a later analysis assigned CDR3 sequences along with most-parsimonious VDJ recombination scenarios. In a later analysis, each TCR beta chain was defined by its CDR3 amino acid sequence together with its V-gene family, and reads without a unique V-gene family were excluded. As a way to deal with suspected cross-contamination and a sequencing artifact, a later analysis dropped 640 or so nucleotide sequences that were highly shared and had low generation probability. In a later analysis, a clonal expansion index for each public chain was calculated from normalized within-repertoire ranks of inferred template counts. A later analysis computed generation probabilities with a VDJ recombination model fitted to out-of-frame rearrangements, and checked the results against IGoR. In a later analysis, TCR-TCR, TCR-HLA and TCR-CMV co-occurrence was scored with hypergeometric tests, and a repertoire-size bias correction was applied to TCR pairs. False discovery rates were estimated in a later analysis by permuting HLA or CMV assignments 20 times. In a later analysis, co-occurring TCRs were grouped using DBSCAN, and TCRdist sequence similarity was added for clustering within HLA-allele-positive subsets. Co-occurrence clustering excluded repertoires with fewer than 30,000 or more than 120,000 public chains, plus five with anomalous nucleotide sharing. The table was pulled from immuneACCESS by TCRdb, which kept in-frame rearrangements only. Such tables lose some clones; where checked, under half of the loss comes from unresolved V genes, and the rest has no known cause. The V and J calls and the clone size are those of that table, but D and trimming were determined from the DNA. The sample table includes about 150,000 clones. The ten most abundant clones make up approximately 2% of the sample.

The cohort comprised fewer than 700 healthy bone marrow donors. All cohort members were sampled while nominally healthy, although unrecorded immune exposures were likely present. The donor tested CMV seronegative and was one of the 352 seronegative cohort members. Every donor gave a peripheral blood sample, and the peripheral blood mononuclear cells from that sample were used for TCR beta sequencing. The Qiagen DNeasy Blood Extraction Kit was used to extract genomic DNA from the blood cell samples. For CDR1 and CDR2, the germline V gene lists SGDLS and YYNGEE. The CDR3 runs 16 residues from the cysteine to the phenylalanine. Kept here is only the CDR3 DNA, which spans 48 bases and is read in frame from base 1. Relative to germline, V is missing 0 bases and J is missing 5 bases, with 6 bases of the junction outside any gene match.

Recombination linked TRBV9 to TRBJ2-2, and 8 junction bases match TRBD2. The sequence was obtained from a man under 40 in good health and CMV-seronegative. Sequencing used PBMCs. The DNA reads as follows: TGTGCCAGCAGCGTAGCGGGGGGGCGCGCGACCGGGGAGCTGTTTTTT. This translates into CASSVAGGRATGELFF.